This T cell receptor beta chain was documented in a study of blood T cells in healthy people across ages. The CDR3 loop spans 14 amino acids. V was shortened by 0 bases and J by 5 bases, with 13 bases between the two germline ends. CDR1 is DFQATT, CDR2 SNEGSKA, per germline (reference sequence). About this clonotype: The antigen is undetermined.

A sample-barcoded 5' primer and a J-beta primer mix were used in a second PCR of roughly 7 to 11 cycles. A template-switch adaptor that had 12 random nucleotides put a tag on each cDNA molecule. Sequencing recovered at least 3 million CDR3-containing paired-end reads from each sample. TCRdb analysed the 5' RACE reads with MiXCR anew, one entry per CDR3 protein. This table has about 1.6 million distinct CDR3 sequences, 30% to 40% appearing once. General observations from the study: A conclusive naive versus antigen-experienced comparison was prevented by the unsorted PBMCs.

This clonotype was obtained from a woman aged 25 to 39 in good health. This sequence joins TRBV20-1 and TRBJ1-1, with D perhaps TRBD1 (5 bases). Sample: blood. The CDR3, as DNA: TGCAGTGCTAGAGATCTACCAGGGAAGACTGAAGCTTTCTTT. Its translation: CSARDLPGKTEAFF.